What follows are 20 T cell receptor beta chains derived from one specimen sequenced in a study of shared clonotypes between healthy human individuals. The naive CD8 population came from CD45RO-negative cells selected for CCR7, without terminally differentiated effector memory CD45RA+ cells. Assay: immunoSEQ multiplex PCR; the TCRdb copy retains only in-frame clones and omits some. This repertoire shows about 590,000 clones, roughly 96% found once; its top ten account for 0.09% to 0.13%. Sequencing input: naive CD8+ T cells sorted from blood. The receptor set was obtained from a woman aged 30 to 39 in good health.

V is TRBV7-6 and J is TRBJ2-7; 7 bases fit TRBD1. Trimming took 0 bases from V and 4 from J; bases not matched to a gene: 3. The CDR3 extends over 14 amino acids. The germline V gene encodes CDR1 SGHVS and CDR2 FNYEAQ. The CDR3 protein is CASSLADREYEQYF. CDR3 nucleotide sequence: TGTGCCAGCAGCTTAGCCGACAGGGAGTACGAGCAGTACTTC. The full variable domain, in which reference TRBV7-6 and TRBJ2-7 provide the parts outside the CDR3, is GAGVSQSPRYKVTKRGQDVALRCDPISGHVSLYWYRQALGQGPEFLTYFNYEAQQDKSGLPNDRFSAERPEGSISTLTIQRTEQRDSAMYRCASSLADREYEQYFGPGTRLTVT.

V is TRBV9 and J is TRBJ2-1; 9 bases are shared with TRBD2. The CDR3 contains 16 residues. Germline-derived CDR1 and CDR2 are SGDLS and YYNGEE. Germline trimming cut 0 bases from V and 0 bases from J; bases unmatched to any gene: 1. This CDR3 is CASSVGGRASYNEQFF. The CDR3 region has the DNA TGTGCCAGCAGCGTAGGCGGGAGGGCCTCCTACAATGAGCAGTTCTTC.

The CDR3 DNA reads as TGCGCCAGCAGCCACAGGGAGAGCTCCTATAATTCACCCCTCCACTTT. Amino acids: CASSHRESSYNSPLHF. This sequence joins TRBV4-1 and TRBJ1-6; a weak D match, TRBD1 (5 bases). CDR1 and CDR2 from the germline V gene are MGHRA and YSYEKL. This CDR3 contains 16 residues. V lost 3 bases and J 0 bases, leaving 9 bases between the germline ends.

This sequence joins TRBV4-2 and TRBJ2-1; the D gene is possibly TRBD2 (5 bases). The CDR3 sequence is 14 residues long. V was shortened by 0 bases and J by 6 bases, with 9 bases between the two germline ends. Germline V gives CDR1 LGHNA, CDR2 YNFKEQ. The CDR3 here is CASSQDEGSNEQFF. The CDR3 bases are TGTGCCAGCAGCCAAGATGAGGGTAGCAATGAGCAGTTCTTC.

This clone has just one count. The V and J genes are TRBV19 and TRBJ2-4; perhaps D is TRBD1 or TRBD2 (5 bases each). Per the germline V gene, CDR1 is LNHDA and CDR2 is SQIVND (reference sequence). This CDR3 contains 16 residues. Trimming pared 0 bases from V and 2 bases from J, leaving 11 bases between. The CDR3 protein is CASSIDGGVSKNIQYF. CDR3 DNA sequence: TGTGCCAGTAGTATAGATGGGGGAGTGTCCAAAAACATTCAGTACTTC.

The V call is TRBV6-1, the J call TRBJ2-1; a weak D match, TRBD2 (6 bases). The germline V and J ends were trimmed by 1 base and 4 bases, with 17 bases remaining between them. The CDR3 loop spans 17 amino acids. Looked up from germline, CDR1 is MNHNS and CDR2 is SASEGT. The CDR3 reads CASSEVVRGGVYNEQFF. CDR3 nucleotide sequence: TGTGCCAGCAGTGAAGTCGTGCGAGGAGGGGTATACAATGAGCAGTTCTTC.

The genes are TRBV10-3 and TRBJ2-2; D gene uncertain. V dropped 9 bases and J dropped 0 bases, with 11 bases sitting between them. Germline assignment: CDR1 ENHRY and CDR2 SYGVKD. The CDR3 spans 14 residues. This chain's CDR3 is CAIWAETNTGELFF. The CDR3 region has the DNA TGTGCCATTTGGGCAGAGACGAACACCGGGGAGCTGTTTTTT.

This chain links TRBV28 with TRBJ2-7, with 10 bases matching TRBD1. The V gene end was trimmed by 4 bases and the J gene end by 3 bases; junction bases not matched to a gene: 3. The germline gives CDR1 MDHEN, CDR2 SYDVKM. The CDR3 loop spans 14 amino acids. The chain's CDR3 is CASSYGQGGYEQYF. CDR3 DNA sequence: TGTGCCAGCAGTTATGGACAGGGGGGCTACGAGCAGTACTTC.

CDR3 sequence: CASSPPIWQAPRNEQFF. Written as DNA, the CDR3 is TGTGCCAGCAGTCCTCCTATTTGGCAGGCCCCAAGGAATGAGCAGTTCTTC. The chain links TRBV28 to TRBJ2-1; D uncertain. Looked up from germline, CDR1 is MDHEN and CDR2 is SYDVKM. This CDR3 has 17 amino acids. V lost 5 bases and J lost 7, with 24 bases in between.

This rearrangement joins TRBV5-1 to TRBJ2-7, with TRBD2 matching over 11 bases. Germline V gene lookup returns CDR1 SGHRS and CDR2 YFSETQ. The CDR3 loop spans 16 amino acids. Germline trimming cut 4 bases from V and 5 bases from J; bases unmatched to any gene: 11. The CDR3 nucleotides are TGCGCCAGCAGCGTATCCACTAGCGGGAGTCAGAACGAGCAGTACTTC. As protein: CASSVSTSGSQNEQYF.

The J gene is TRBJ2-5, the V gene TRBV7-9, with D unclear. The CDR3 is made up of 16 amino acids. The germline V gene has CDR1 SEHNR and CDR2 FQNEAQ (reference sequence). Trimming took 5 bases from V and 1 from J, leaving 17 bases between them. The CDR3 region has the DNA TGTGCCAGCAGCCCCCCCGCGAGAGTGAGCCAAGAGACCCAGTACTTC. This gives the protein CASSPPARVSQETQYF.

V usage is TRBV27 and J usage is TRBJ2-7, with D tentatively TRBD1 or TRBD2 (6 bases each). This CDR3 spans 14 amino acids. The germline V and J ends were trimmed by 9 bases and 2 bases, with 17 bases remaining between them. CDR1 and CDR2 from the germline V gene are MNHEY and SMNVEV (reference sequence). CDR3 DNA sequence: TGTGCCAGTCACCCGGGGGCTTCCCCCTACGAGCAGTACTTC. Translated, it gives CASHPGASPYEQYF.

The chain recombines TRBV25-1 with TRBJ2-7; D possibly corresponds to TRBD2 (5 bases). The CDR3 length is 13 residues. The V and J ends lost 4 bases and 4 bases respectively, with 11 bases between them. From germline, CDR1 is MGHDK and CDR2 SYGVNS. The CDR3 sequence: CASSGWTEYEQYF. The CDR3 bases are TGTGCCAGCAGTGGCTGGACTGAATACGAGCAGTACTTC.

CDR3 region: CASSGRGGRGPYNEQFF. DNA of the CDR3: TGTGCCAGCAGTGGCAGAGGCGGGAGGGGACCCTACAATGAGCAGTTCTTC. The J gene is TRBJ2-1, the V gene TRBV2; TRBD2 matches at 9 bases. The V segment lost 4 bases and the J segment 2 bases; nucleotides outside the gene matches: 9. Germline CDR1 SNHLY, CDR2 FYNNEI. There are 17 residues in the CDR3. Using reference TRBV2 and TRBJ2-1 for the parts outside the CDR3, the full variable domain is EPEVTQTPSHQVTQMGQEVILRCVPISNHLYFYWYRQILGQKVEFLVSFYNNEISEKSEIFDDQFSVERPDGSNFTLKIRSTKLEDSAMYFCASSGRGGRGPYNEQFFGPGTRLTVL.

The chain uses TRBV5-4 and TRBJ1-4; D ambiguous. V lost 3 bases to trimming and J lost 6 bases, with 9 bases between them. CDR3 length: 13 amino acids. Germline values: CDR1 SGHNT, CDR2 YYREEE (reference sequence). The CDR3 bases are TGTGCCAGCAGCTCCTGGGAGGATGAAAAACTGTTTTTT. It translates to CASSSWEDEKLFF. The full variable domain, its missing parts supplied by reference TRBV5-4 and TRBJ1-4, is ETGVTQSPTHLIKTRGQQVTLRCSSQSGHNTVSWYQQALGQGPQFIFQYYREEENGRGNFPPRFSGLQFPNYSSELNVNALELDDSALYLCASSSWEDEKLFFGSGTQLSVL.

The chain couples TRBV7-2 to TRBJ2-7; D is possibly TRBD1 or TRBD2 (5 bases each). V lost 5 bases and J lost 4, with 12 bases in between. Germline CDR1 and CDR2: SGHTA and FQGNSA. CDR3 size: 13 residues. The CDR3 sequence is CASSAGTGYEQYF. Here the CDR3 DNA reads TGTGCCAGCAGCGCCGGGACGGGGTACGAGCAGTACTTC.

This chain joins TRBV15 and TRBJ2-5, with TRBD1 matching over 10 bases. The CDR3 is 14 amino acids. In germline, CDR1 is LNHNV, CDR2 YYDKDF (reference sequence). Trimming removed 3 bases from V and 4 bases from J; junction bases left unmatched: 2. DNA of the CDR3: TGTGCCACCAGCAGGGGACAGGGGATAGAGACCCAGTACTTC. Translating it yields CATSRGQGIETQYF.

The chain couples TRBV28 to TRBJ2-7; 12 nucleotides align to TRBD2. Trimming took 5 bases from V and 3 from J; bases not matched to a gene: 8. Germline-derived CDR1 and CDR2 are MDHEN and SYDVKM. The CDR3 runs 16 residues. The CDR3, as DNA: TGTGCCAGCAGTCTCACCTGGACTAGCGGGATCTACGAGCAGTACTTC. Its protein is CASSLTWTSGIYEQYF.

This chain joins TRBV25-1 and TRBJ2-1; a weak D match, TRBD2 (6 bases). This CDR3 has 14 amino acids. CDR1 and CDR2 from the germline V gene are MGHDK and SYGVNS. V was trimmed by 4 bases and J by 4 bases, leaving 11 bases between them. The CDR3 coding sequence is TGTGCCAGCAGTGTGGCAGGGACTTACAATGAGCAGTTCTTC. It yields the protein CASSVAGTYNEQFF.

The genes are TRBV13 and TRBJ2-1, with D hard to call. V lost 2 bases to trimming and J lost 4 bases, with 12 bases between them. There are 15 residues in the CDR3. Germline V gives CDR1 PRHDT, CDR2 FYEKMQ (reference sequence). The CDR3 nucleotides are TGTGCCAGCAGCTTAAGCCAGAGAATGTACAATGAGCAGTTCTTC. Protein product: CASSLSQRMYNEQFF.